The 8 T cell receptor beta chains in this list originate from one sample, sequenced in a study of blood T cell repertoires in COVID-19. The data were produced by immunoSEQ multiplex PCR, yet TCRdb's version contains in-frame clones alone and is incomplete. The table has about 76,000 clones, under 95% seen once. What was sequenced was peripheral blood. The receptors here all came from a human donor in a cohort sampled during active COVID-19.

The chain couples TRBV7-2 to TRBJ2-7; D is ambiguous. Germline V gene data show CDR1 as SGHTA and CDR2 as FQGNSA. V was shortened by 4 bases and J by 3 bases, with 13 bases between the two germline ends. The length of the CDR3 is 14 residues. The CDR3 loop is CASSSEVGFYEQYF. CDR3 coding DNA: TGTGCCAGCAGCTCCGAAGTGGGCTTCTACGAGCAGTACTTC. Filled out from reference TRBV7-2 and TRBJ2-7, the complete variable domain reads GAGVSQSPSNKVTEKGKDVELRCDPISGHTALYWYRQSLGQGLEFLIYFQGNSAPDKSGLPSDRFSAERTGGSVSTLTIQRTQQEDSAVYLCASSSEVGFYEQYFGPGTRLTVT.

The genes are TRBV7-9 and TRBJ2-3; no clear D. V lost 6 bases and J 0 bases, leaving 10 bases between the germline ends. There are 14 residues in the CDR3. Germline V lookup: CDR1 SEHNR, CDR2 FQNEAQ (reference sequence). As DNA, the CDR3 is TGTGCCAGCAGTTTTCAGGCGAGCACAGATACGCAGTATTTT. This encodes CASSFQASTDTQYF.

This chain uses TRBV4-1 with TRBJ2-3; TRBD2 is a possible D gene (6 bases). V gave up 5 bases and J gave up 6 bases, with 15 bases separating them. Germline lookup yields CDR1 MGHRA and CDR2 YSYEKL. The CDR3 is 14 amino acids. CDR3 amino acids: CASSNRDRGDTQYF. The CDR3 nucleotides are TGCGCCAGCAGCAACCGGGACCGGGGGGATACGCAGTATTTT.

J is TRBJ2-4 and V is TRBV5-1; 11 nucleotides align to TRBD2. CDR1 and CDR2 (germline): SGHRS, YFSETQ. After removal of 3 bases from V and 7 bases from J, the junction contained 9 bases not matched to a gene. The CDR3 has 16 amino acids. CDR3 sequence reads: CASSSGTSGVGNIQYF. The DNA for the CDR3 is TGCGCCAGCAGCTCGGGGACTAGCGGAGTGGGGAACATTCAGTACTTC.

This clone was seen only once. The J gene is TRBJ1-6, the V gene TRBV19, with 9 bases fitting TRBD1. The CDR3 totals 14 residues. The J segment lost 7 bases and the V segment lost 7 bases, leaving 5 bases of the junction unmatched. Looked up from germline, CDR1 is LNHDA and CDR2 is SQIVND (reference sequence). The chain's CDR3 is CASKQGAGNSPLHF. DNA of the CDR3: TGTGCCAGTAAACAGGGGGCTGGCAATTCACCCCTCCACTTT.

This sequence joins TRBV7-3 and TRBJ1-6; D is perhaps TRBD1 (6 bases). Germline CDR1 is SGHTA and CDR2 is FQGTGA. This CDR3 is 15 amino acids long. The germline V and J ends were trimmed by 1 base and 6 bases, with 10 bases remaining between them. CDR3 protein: CASSLSGQTNSPLHF. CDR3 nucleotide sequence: TGTGCCAGCAGCTTAAGCGGACAGACTAATTCACCCCTCCACTTT.

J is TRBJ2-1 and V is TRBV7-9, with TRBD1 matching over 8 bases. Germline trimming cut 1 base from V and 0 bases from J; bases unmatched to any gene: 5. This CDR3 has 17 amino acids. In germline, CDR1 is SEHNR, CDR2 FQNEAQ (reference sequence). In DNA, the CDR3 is TGTGCCAGCAGCTTAGGTTTACAGGGGGGCTCCTACAATGAGCAGTTCTTC. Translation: CASSLGLQGGSYNEQFF. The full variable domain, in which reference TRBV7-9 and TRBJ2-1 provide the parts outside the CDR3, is DTGVSQNPRHKITKRGQNVTFRCDPISEHNRLYWYRQTLGQGPEFLTYFQNEAQLEKSRLLSDRFSAERPKGSFSTLEIQRTEQGDSAMYLCASSLGLQGGSYNEQFFGPGTRLTVL.

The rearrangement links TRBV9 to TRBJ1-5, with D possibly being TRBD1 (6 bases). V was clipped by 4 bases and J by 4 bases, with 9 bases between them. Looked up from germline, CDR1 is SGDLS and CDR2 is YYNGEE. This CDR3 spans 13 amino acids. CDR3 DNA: TGTGCCAGCAGCCTCAGGGGAAATCAGCCCCAGCATTTT. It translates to CASSLRGNQPQHF.